The clone carrying this T cell receptor (beta chain) has ten or more counts. Germline-derived CDR1 and CDR2 are SGHTA and FQGNSA. This CDR3 has 16 residues. V shed 5 bases, J shed 5 bases, and the junction held 11 bases outside the gene matches. These data are taken from a study of T cells in Graves' hyperthyroidism and ophthalmopathy. Regions amplified from RNA transcripts were the TCR beta CDR3 regions. First-round RT-PCR with HTBI primers amplified the TCR CDR3 region. MiXCR was run by TCRdb on the multiplex PCR reads, yielding one entry per CDR3 protein. The sample yields more than 75,000 distinct CDR3 sequences, about half seen once.

The V call is TRBV7-2, the J call TRBJ2-5; 10 positions match TRBD2. The sample consisted of blood. The receptor comes from a woman in her forties with Graves' hyperthyroidism. CDR3 residues: CASSPPGLAFRETQYF. Here the CDR3 DNA reads TGTGCCAGCAGCCCCCCGGGACTAGCGTTCCGCGAGACCCAGTACTTC.